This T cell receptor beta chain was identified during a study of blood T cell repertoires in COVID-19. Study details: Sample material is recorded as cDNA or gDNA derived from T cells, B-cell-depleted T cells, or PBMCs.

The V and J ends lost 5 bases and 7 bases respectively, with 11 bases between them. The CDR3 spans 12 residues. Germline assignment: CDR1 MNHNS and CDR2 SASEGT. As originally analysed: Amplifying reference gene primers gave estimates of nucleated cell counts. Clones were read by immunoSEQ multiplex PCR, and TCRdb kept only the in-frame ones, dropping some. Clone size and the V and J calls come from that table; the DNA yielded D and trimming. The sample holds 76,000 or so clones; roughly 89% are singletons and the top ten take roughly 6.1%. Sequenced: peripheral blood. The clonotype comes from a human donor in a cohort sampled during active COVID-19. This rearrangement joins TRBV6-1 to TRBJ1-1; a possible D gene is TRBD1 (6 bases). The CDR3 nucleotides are TGTGCCAGCAGTTATAAGGACAGTGAAGCTTTCTTT. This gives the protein CASSYKDSEAFF.